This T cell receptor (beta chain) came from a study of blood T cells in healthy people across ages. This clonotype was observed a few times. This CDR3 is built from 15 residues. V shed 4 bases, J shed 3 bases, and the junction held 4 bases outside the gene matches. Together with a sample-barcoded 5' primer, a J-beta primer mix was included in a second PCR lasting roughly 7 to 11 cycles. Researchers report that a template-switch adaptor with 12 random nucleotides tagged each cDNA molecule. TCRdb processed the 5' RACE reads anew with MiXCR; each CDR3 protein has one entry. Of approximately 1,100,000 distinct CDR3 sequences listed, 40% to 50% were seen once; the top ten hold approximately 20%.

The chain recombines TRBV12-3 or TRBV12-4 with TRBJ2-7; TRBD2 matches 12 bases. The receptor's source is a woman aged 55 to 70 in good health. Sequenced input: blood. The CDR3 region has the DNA TGTGCCAGCAGTTCATCGGGACTAGCGGGCTACGAGCAGTACTTC. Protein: CASSSSGLAGYEQYF.